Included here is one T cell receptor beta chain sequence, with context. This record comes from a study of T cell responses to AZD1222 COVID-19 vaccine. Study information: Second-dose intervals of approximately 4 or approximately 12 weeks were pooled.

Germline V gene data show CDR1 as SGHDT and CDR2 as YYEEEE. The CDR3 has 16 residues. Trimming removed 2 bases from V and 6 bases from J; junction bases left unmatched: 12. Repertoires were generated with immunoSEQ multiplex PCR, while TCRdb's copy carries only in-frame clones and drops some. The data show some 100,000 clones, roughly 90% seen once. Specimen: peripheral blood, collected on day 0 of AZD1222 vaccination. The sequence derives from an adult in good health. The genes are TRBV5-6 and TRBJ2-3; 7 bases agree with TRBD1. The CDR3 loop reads CASSLTTGAFADTQYF. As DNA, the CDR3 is TGTGCCAGCAGCTTAACCACAGGGGCCTTTGCCGATACGCAGTATTTT.